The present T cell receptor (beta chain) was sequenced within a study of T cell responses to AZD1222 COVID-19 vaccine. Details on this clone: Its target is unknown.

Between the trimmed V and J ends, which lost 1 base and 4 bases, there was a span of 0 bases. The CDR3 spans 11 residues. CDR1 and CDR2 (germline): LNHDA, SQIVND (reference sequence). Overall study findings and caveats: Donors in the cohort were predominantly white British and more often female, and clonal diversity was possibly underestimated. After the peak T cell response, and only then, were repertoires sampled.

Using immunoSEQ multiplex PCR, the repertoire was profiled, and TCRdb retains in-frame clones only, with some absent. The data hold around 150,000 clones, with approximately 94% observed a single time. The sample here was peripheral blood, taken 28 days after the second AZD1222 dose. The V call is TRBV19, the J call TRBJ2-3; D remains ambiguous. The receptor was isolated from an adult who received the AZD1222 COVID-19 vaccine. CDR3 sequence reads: CASSIADTQYF. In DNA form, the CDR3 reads TGTGCCAGTAGTATAGCAGATACGCAGTATTTT.